The rows below give T cell receptor beta chains drawn from one sample of a study of blood T cell repertoires in COVID-19. Profiling relied on immunoSEQ multiplex PCR, and the TCRdb table lists in-frame clones only, not all of them. The repertoire holds roughly 150,000 clones, with approximately 84% as singletons. The sequencing input was peripheral blood. The receptors stem from a human donor in a cohort sampled during active COVID-19. Each CDR3 is given without its conserved first and last residue. Some rows have no size entry. The others give once, few or many, or a class for an expanded clone.

j_gene	v_gene	abundance	CDR3aa
TRBJ1-2	TRBV27	-	ASSVRQGGYGYT
TRBJ1-1	TRBV5-1	-	ASSYIGGRNTEAF
TRBJ2-5	TRBV7-8	-	ASSFGRGNQETQY
TRBJ1-3	TRBV3-1/TRBV3-2	-	ASSETGLGNTIY
TRBJ2-1	TRBV19	-	ASTAEGLNEQF
TRBJ1-1	TRBV7-3	-	ASSLNRGTEAF
TRBJ2-2	TRBV18	-	ASSAVRDRGYTGELF
TRBJ1-6	TRBV27	-	ASSLDSHDSYNSPLH
TRBJ2-3	TRBV5-1	few	ASSLDSGGTTDTQY
TRBJ1-2	TRBV7-2	-	ASSPGTGGSFSYGYT
TRBJ2-1	TRBV7-2	-	ASSSRRGDHNEQF
TRBJ1-6	TRBV4-2	-	ASSPSTGGRDRGPLH
TRBJ2-5	TRBV11-1	-	ASSLSPGPETQY
TRBJ1-2	TRBV2	-	ASRDAGPYGYT
TRBJ1-1	TRBV7-8	-	ASSLGPSGTGGSEAF
TRBJ1-5	TRBV6-2/TRBV6-3	-	ASSYSGGNQPQH
TRBJ2-3	TRBV29-1	-	SVGQGADTQY
TRBJ1-1	TRBV5-1	-	ASSLNADRTNTEAF
TRBJ2-5	TRBV11-3	-	ASSLGVAGEQTQY
TRBJ2-1	TRBV7-2	-	ASTPTPLQGTEQF
TRBJ2-6	TRBV6-5	-	ASSNRGVGANVLT
TRBJ2-1	TRBV5-4	-	ASSGPGSRADEQF
TRBJ2-1	TRBV11-3	-	ASSPIAGRGNEQF
TRBJ2-3	TRBV5-6	-	ASSQTSGLPGDTQY
TRBJ2-5	TRBV9	-	ASSVEPGAQETQY
TRBJ2-7	TRBV6-2/TRBV6-3	-	ASSFLTGGEQY
TRBJ1-2	TRBV2	-	ASSSGTVYGYT
TRBJ1-4	TRBV6-1	-	ASSEVSDRII
TRBJ1-1	TRBV19	-	ASRVTWATEAF
TRBJ1-3	TRBV28	-	ASSPQGAGGNTIY
TRBJ2-1	TRBV15	-	ATARTSGGNNEQF
TRBJ2-4	TRBV7-6	-	ASSRDWGGIQY
TRBJ1-5	TRBV21-1	-	ASSNPGGPTYQPQH
TRBJ1-5	TRBV6-2/TRBV6-3	-	ASSPGQTLNQPQH
TRBJ2-1	TRBV2	-	ASSDIAGDRYNEQF
TRBJ2-7	TRBV5-6	once	ASSLGQHYEQY
TRBJ2-1	TRBV11-2	-	ASSLPAYEQF
TRBJ1-2	TRBV7-9	few	ASSSGFTNYGYT
TRBJ2-7	TRBV11-3	-	ASSPEADRGYEQY
TRBJ1-1	TRBV29-1	-	SVEKPLDTEAF
TRBJ1-1	TRBV29-1	-	SATRGGTEAF
TRBJ1-2	TRBV6-2/TRBV6-3	-	ASSQTVLYGYT
TRBJ2-5	TRBV10-3	-	AISATGRVETQY
TRBJ1-5	TRBV6-5	-	ASTPGAGSNQPQH
TRBJ1-1	TRBV3-1/TRBV3-2	-	ASSQRRGAAEAF
TRBJ2-1	TRBV7-2	-	ASSQRGGLFLEQF
TRBJ1-2	TRBV9	-	ASSDSGTGSFDYGYT
TRBJ2-1	TRBV7-7	-	ASSRQGGNEQF
TRBJ1-2	TRBV6-5	-	ASKDRLDYGYT